A single sample gave rise to the 16 T cell receptor beta chains below, sequenced in a study of blood T cell repertoires in COVID-19. The repertoire was sequenced with immunoSEQ multiplex PCR; TCRdb's copy has only in-frame clones and lacks some. The sample carries about 170,000 clones, around 86% recorded once. The sequenced material came from peripheral blood. All receptors derive from a woman older than 75 in a cohort sampled during active or convalescent COVID-19.

Concerning this clone itself: An end of the junction differs from the germline gene, which may be a read error. The V call is TRBV12-3 or TRBV12-4, the J call TRBJ1-6, with 8 nucleotides matching TRBD1. The CDR3 covers 12 residues. CDR3 DNA sequence: TGTGCCAGCAGTCTAAGCCGGGACAGGCCATACTTT. Residues: CASSLSRDRPYF.

This clone has only a few counts. V gene TRBV7-9 combines with J gene TRBJ2-1; D perhaps matches TRBD2 (5 bases). Deletions cut 2 bases from V and 4 bases from J, with 15 bases between. The CDR3 is 16 amino acids. Germline assignment: CDR1 SEHNR and CDR2 FQNEAQ (reference sequence). This chain's CDR3 is CASSLIAPRTYNEQFF. The CDR3 coding sequence is TGTGCCAGCAGCTTAATCGCTCCGAGGACTTACAATGAGCAGTTCTTC.

This rearrangement joins TRBV11-2 to TRBJ2-7; 8 bases are a match to TRBD2. The V gene end was trimmed by 6 bases and the J gene end by 3 bases; junction bases not matched to a gene: 4. This CDR3 is 13 amino acids long. Germline CDR1 SGHAT, CDR2 FQNNGV. CDR3 in amino acids: CASRPTSDYEQYV. CDR3 sequence (DNA): TGTGCCAGCAGACCGACTAGCGACTACGAGCAGTACGTC.

This sequence joins TRBV6-2 or TRBV6-3 and TRBJ2-5; TRBD1 agrees at 8 bases. The length of the CDR3 is 12 residues. The V segment lost 4 bases and the J segment 5 bases; nucleotides outside the gene matches: 0. The germline CDR1 and CDR2 sequences are MNHEY and SVGEGT. The CDR3 reads CASSWDRETQYF. The DNA of the CDR3 is TGTGCCAGCAGTTGGGACAGGGAGACCCAGTACTTC.

In the case of this clone: The same CDR3 is also encoded by other DNA sequences in this sample. The chain links TRBV3-1 (or the pseudogene TRBV3-2) to TRBJ1-2; D unresolved. The germline CDR1 and CDR2 sequences are LGHDT and YNNKEL (reference sequence). The CDR3 is 12 amino acids. Trimming removed 4 bases from V and 5 bases from J, with 8 bases in between. CDR3 sequence (DNA): TGTGCCAGCAGCCCTCCCGGGTATGGCTACACCTTC. Translation gives CASSPPGYGYTF.

V and J are TRBV5-1 and TRBJ2-3; 9 nucleotides agree with TRBD2. Per germline, CDR1 SGHRS and CDR2 YFSETQ. CDR3 length: 15 amino acids. With 6 bases clipped from V and 1 base from J, the junction kept 6 bases outside the gene matches. CDR3: CASIKGLAGTDTQYF. CDR3 in DNA: TGCGCCAGCATCAAGGGACTAGCCGGCACAGATACGCAGTATTTT.

The chain has TRBV5-4 and TRBJ2-6; D is ambiguous. The CDR3 extends over 15 amino acids. V was clipped by 0 bases and J by 0 bases, with 4 bases between them. Germline V lookup: CDR1 SGHNT, CDR2 YYREEE (reference sequence). DNA for the CDR3: TGTGCCAGCAGCTTGGGCGCCTCTGGGGCCAACGTCCTGACTTTC. Translating it yields CASSLGASGANVLTF. Full variable domain (outside the CDR3, taken from reference TRBV5-4 and TRBJ2-6): ETGVTQSPTHLIKTRGQQVTLRCSSQSGHNTVSWYQQALGQGPQFIFQYYREEENGRGNFPPRFSGLQFPNYSSELNVNALELDDSALYLCASSLGASGANVLTFGAGSRLTVL.

The chain couples TRBV10-1 to TRBJ2-7; TRBD1 agrees at 7 bases. CDR1 and CDR2 from the germline V gene are WNHNN and SYGVQD (reference sequence). The CDR3 sequence is 13 residues long. The ends lost 6 bases at V and 6 bases at J; junction bases unmatched: 8. CDR3 nucleotides: TGCGCCAGCAGCCAGGGGGAAGGCCGCGAGCAGTACGTC. It is translated as CASSQGEGREQYV.

The chain has TRBV5-1 and TRBJ1-1; 9 nucleotides match TRBD1. The V gene end was trimmed by 3 bases and the J gene end by 0 bases; junction bases not matched to a gene: 6. This CDR3 has 16 residues. Germline V gene lookup returns CDR1 SGHRS and CDR2 YFSETQ. CDR3 in amino acids: CASSSGTGRLNTEAFF. The CDR3 DNA reads TGCGCCAGCAGCTCCGGGACAGGGAGGTTGAACACTGAAGCTTTCTTT. The variable domain in full, completed from reference TRBV5-1 and TRBJ1-1, reads KAGVTQTPRYLIKTRGQQVTLSCSPISGHRSVSWYQQTPGQGLQFLFEYFSETQRNKGNFPGRFSGRQFSNSRSEMNVSTLELGDSALYLCASSSGTGRLNTEAFFGQGTRLTVV.

The chain has TRBV28 and TRBJ1-6; TRBD1 is a possible D gene (6 bases). There are 15 residues in the CDR3. V was shortened by 5 bases and J by 8 bases, with 16 bases between the two germline ends. Germline assignment: CDR1 MDHEN and CDR2 SYDVKM. The CDR3 loop reads CASSPGVAGDSPLHF. The CDR3 DNA reads TGTGCCAGCAGTCCAGGGGTGGCCGGGGATTCACCCCTCCACTTT.

This chain links TRBV28 with TRBJ1-2, with D uncertain. This CDR3 spans 12 amino acids. Germline V CDR1 and CDR2: MDHEN, SYDVKM. V was pared by 3 bases and J by 0 bases, with 2 bases between. Here the CDR3 DNA reads TGTGCCAGCAGTTTTACTAACTATGGCTACACCTTC. As protein: CASSFTNYGYTF.

The chain is built from TRBV5-8 and TRBJ2-2; TRBD1 matches 8 bases. CDR3 length: 14 residues. The V gene end was trimmed by 2 bases and the J gene end by 5 bases; junction bases not matched to a gene: 2. Germline values: CDR1 SGHTS, CDR2 YDEGEE. In nucleotides, the CDR3 is TGTGCCAGCAGCTTTTACAGGGGGACCGGGGAGCTGTTTTTT. Translation: CASSFYRGTGELFF.

The V call is TRBV11-3, the J call TRBJ2-2; 11 bases align to TRBD1. Trimming removed 5 bases from V and 3 bases from J; junction bases left unmatched: 11. CDR3 length: 18 amino acids. CDR1 is SGHNT and CDR2 is YENEEA in the germline V gene. The CDR3, as DNA: TGTGCCAGCAGCCCCGGAGGCTGGGACAGGGGGGACACCGGGGAGCTGTTTTTT. Amino acid sequence: CASSPGGWDRGDTGELFF.

The chain employs TRBV30 and TRBJ1-5; 7 bases are a match to TRBD1. The ends lost 5 bases at V and 4 bases at J; junction bases unmatched: 11. Germline CDR1 reads GTSNPN; CDR2 reads SVGIG (reference sequence). The CDR3 contains 15 residues. The CDR3 DNA is TGTGCCTGGGGCCAAACCGGGACAGTTAATCAGCCCCAGCATTTT. It is translated as CAWGQTGTVNQPQHF.

The sample holds a few counts of this clone. CDR3: CASSFRGGKNYGYTF. The DNA of the CDR3 is TGTGCCAGCAGTTTTAGGGGGGGCAAAAACTATGGCTACACCTTC. The chain recombines TRBV27 with TRBJ1-2; a weak D match, TRBD1 (6 bases). The V gene lost 3 bases and the J gene lost 2 bases, with 13 bases spanning the gap. Germline V lookup: CDR1 MNHEY, CDR2 SMNVEV (reference sequence). The CDR3 is made up of 15 amino acids.

The chain uses TRBV27 and TRBJ1-3; D ambiguous. Trimming took 5 bases from V and 2 from J, leaving 16 bases between them. Per the germline V gene, CDR1 is MNHEY and CDR2 is SMNVEV (reference sequence). This CDR3 has 16 amino acids. The CDR3 sequence: CASSPSLRGAGNTIYF. The CDR3 DNA reads TGTGCCAGCAGTCCCTCCCTTCGGGGAGCTGGAAACACCATATATTTT.